This record covers a single TCR beta chain. Its antigen is currently unknown. The data originate from a study of CD4 T cells in relation to SARS-CoV-2 and coronaviruses. Background on the study: TCR beta CDR3s were sequenced after 10-day antigen culture of PBMCs. The HLA restriction of the shared crossreactive spike epitopes was mapped.

The germline gives CDR1 GTSNPN, CDR2 SVGIG (reference sequence). The ends were cut back, 0 bases at V and 2 bases at J, with 8 bases in the middle. CDR3 size: 13 residues. Unexposed donor CD4+ T cells date from about 2011-2018, before the COVID-19 pandemic. CD4+ T cells were isolated from the cells after 10 days of culture. Cells permitting, SARS-CoV-2 S/N and four cold-coronavirus spikes were tested on unexposed-donor CD4+ T cells. Some clones are missing from TCRdb's copy, which holds only in-frame ones; the method was immunoSEQ multiplex PCR. The table records around 23,000 clones, around 70% of them present only once.

This receptor was obtained from a human donor in good health. The chain employs TRBV30 and TRBJ2-7; D possibly matches TRBD1 or TRBD2 (5 bases each). The specimen sequenced was CD4+ T cells from PBMCs, cultured in vitro. Here the CDR3 reads CAWSVRGTYEQYF. CDR3 bases: TGTGCCTGGAGTGTACGGGGCACCTACGAGCAGTACTTC.